Described below is a single T cell receptor (beta chain) sequence and its context. Antigen: not known. Stated time point: cycle 4 day 1 (C4D1), after six to seven weeks of nivolumab. All the patients suffered relapse after autologous stem cell transplantation, and brentuximab vedotin exposure differed. Thawed PBMCs yielded CD4+ T cells through magnetic negative selection. The sample belongs to a study of PD-1 blockade in classical Hodgkin lymphoma. Regarding the study as a whole: CD4+ TCR diversity climbed significantly by C4D1, unlike CD8+ TCR diversity.

Repertoires were generated with immunoSEQ multiplex PCR, while TCRdb's copy carries only in-frame clones and drops some. The sample contains around 18,000 clones, about three quarters of which appear only once. Trimming cost V 4 bases and J 7 bases, with 15 bases left between them. CDR1 and CDR2 (germline): SGHNT, YYREEE (reference sequence). There are 13 residues in the CDR3. This material consisted of CD4+ T cells from blood, taken before the fourth cycle of nivolumab. The chain employs TRBV5-4 and TRBJ2-7, with D tentatively TRBD1 or TRBD2 (5 bases each). The sequence was collected from a human donor with classical Hodgkin lymphoma. The chain's CDR3 is CASSAGQAVEQYF. CDR3 DNA: TGTGCCAGCAGCGCCGGACAAGCGGTGGAGCAGTACTTC. Filled out from reference TRBV5-4 and TRBJ2-7, the complete variable domain reads ETGVTQSPTHLIKTRGQQVTLRCSSQSGHNTVSWYQQALGQGPQFIFQYYREEENGRGNFPPRFSGLQFPNYSSELNVNALELDDSALYLCASSAGQAVEQYFGPGTRLTVT.